This T cell receptor beta chain was captured by sequencing in a study of T cell responses to AZD1222 COVID-19 vaccine. Whole-study context: Second-dose recipients at about 4 or about 12 weeks were treated as one pooled group. Points from the study as a whole: Baseline serology detected seropositivity in only 5 to 7 AZD1222 recipients. Epitopes outside B.1.351 and B.1.1.7 mutated regions reportedly drew nearly half of spike TCRs. The CD4 TCRs associated with vaccination extended across spike and predominated at 160-218 and 743-854.

With regard to this clone: Its antigen remains unknown.

V gave up 5 bases and J gave up 3 bases, with 7 bases separating them. Germline V CDR1 and CDR2: WSHSY, SAAADI. The CDR3 runs to 12 residues. Assay used: immunoSEQ multiplex PCR; TCRdb lists only in-frame clones, some missing. The sample records some 130,000 clones, under 90% being singletons. This sample comprised peripheral blood, obtained on day 0 of AZD1222 vaccination. The chain has TRBV10-2 and TRBJ1-2; D unclear. The sequence derives from an adult in good health. The chain's CDR3 is CASSQRDYGYTF. Written as DNA, the CDR3 is TGCGCCAGCAGTCAGCGGGACTATGGCTACACCTTC.